Following are 20 T cell receptor beta chains from one sample sequenced in a study of T cells of healthy individuals. TCRdb recomputed calls from the 5' RACE reads with MiXCR, one row per CDR3 protein. The repertoire holds about 53,000 distinct CDR3 sequences, with roughly 14% as singletons. Receptors originate from a human donor in good health.

The V gene is TRBV2, the J gene TRBJ2-3; the D gene is possibly TRBD2 (6 bases). The ends were cut back, 9 bases at V and 0 bases at J, with 16 bases in the middle. CDR3 length equals 15 residues. The germline V gene encodes CDR1 SNHLY and CDR2 FYNNEI. The CDR3 sequence is CASIVTGASTDTQYF. CDR3 coding DNA: TGTGCCAGTATCGTTACGGGAGCTAGCACAGATACGCAGTATTTT.

This clonotype was detected ten times or more. The chain joins TRBV5-6 to TRBJ1-1; D is uncertain. CDR1 SGHDT and CDR2 YYEEEE come from the germline V gene. The CDR3 has 14 amino acids. V was cut by 0 bases and J by 0 bases, with 6 bases left in between. In DNA, the CDR3 is TGTGCCAGCAGCTTGGAGGGCCTGAACACTGAAGCTTTCTTT. Amino acids: CASSLEGLNTEAFF.

The table lists this clonotype with many counts. The genes are TRBV20-1 and TRBJ2-3; 9 nucleotides line up with TRBD2. This CDR3 spans 18 amino acids. J was trimmed by 0 bases and V by 3 bases; bases with no gene match: 13. In germline, CDR1 is DFQATT, CDR2 SNEGSKA (reference sequence). The CDR3 sequence is CSASELTSGHYSTDTQYF. DNA for the CDR3: TGCAGTGCTAGTGAGTTGACTAGCGGACATTATAGCACAGATACGCAGTATTTT.

J is TRBJ2-2 and V is TRBV6-1, with D possibly matching TRBD1 (5 bases). The CDR3 spans 16 residues. Per the germline V gene, CDR1 is MNHNS and CDR2 is SASEGT. Trimming removed 4 bases at V and 2 bases at J, with 14 bases between. DNA for the CDR3: TGTGCCAGCAGTGGCCGTAGACAGATAAACACCGGGGAGCTGTTTTTT. Protein product: CASSGRRQINTGELFF.

This clonotype occurred many times. The V call is TRBV12-3 or TRBV12-4, the J call TRBJ2-1, with 10 nucleotides matching TRBD2. The CDR3 contains 15 residues. Unmatched junction bases numbered 7, after V lost 2 bases and J lost 9 bases. The CDR3 region is CASSLKRGGSGEQFF. The CDR3 coding sequence is TGTGCCAGCAGTTTAAAGCGGGGGGGCTCTGGTGAGCAGTTCTTC.

V gene TRBV21-1 combines with J gene TRBJ2-7; the D call of TRBD1 is as the table states it, not checked on the DNA. TRBV21-1 has pseudogene status. The CDR3 spans 15 residues. The CDR3 DNA reads TGTGCCAGCAGCGCGGGACAGGGGTTGCGATACGAGCAGTACTTC. It encodes CASSAGQGLRYEQYF.

This chain links TRBV3-1 with TRBJ1-1; D gene unclear. V was pared by 4 bases and J by 4 bases, with 10 bases between. Germline CDR1 reads LGHDT; CDR2 reads YNNKEL (reference sequence). The CDR3 sequence is 13 residues long. In DNA form, the CDR3 reads TGTGCCAGCAGCCCCGCAGGTATCACTGAAGCTTTCTTT. Amino acids: CASSPAGITEAFF.

This clonotype was picked up a small number of times. This chain connects TRBV7-2 to TRBJ2-1; possibly TRBD1 or TRBD2 for D (5 bases each). Trimming took off 0 bases at V and 5 bases at J, with 11 bases between the two ends. CDR3 size: 15 residues. CDR1 and CDR2 from the germline V gene are SGHTA and FQGNSA. This CDR3 reads CASSLAAGSNNEQFF. CDR3 in DNA: TGTGCCAGCAGCTTAGCCGCAGGGAGCAACAATGAGCAGTTCTTC.

This clonotype has a count of ten or more. CDR3 in amino acids: CASSFQGQNNEQFF. DNA of the CDR3: TGCGCCAGCAGCTTCCAGGGGCAGAACAATGAGCAGTTCTTC. The chain couples TRBV5-1 to TRBJ2-1; tentative D call: TRBD1 (6 bases). This CDR3 contains 14 residues. Trimming removed 2 bases from V and 5 bases from J, with 11 bases in between. CDR1 and CDR2 from the germline V gene are SGHRS and YFSETQ.

This clonotype occurred many times. DNA for the CDR3: TGTGCCAGCAGCCAAGTCGCCCTGCGGACTAGCGGCTACAATGAGCAGTTCTTC. This encodes CASSQVALRTSGYNEQFF. This chain links TRBV3-1 with TRBJ2-1; the match to TRBD2 covers 10 bases. Trimming at V came to 1 base and at J to 3 bases, leaving 9 bases not matched to a gene. Looked up from germline, CDR1 is LGHDT and CDR2 is YNNKEL (reference sequence). CDR3 length: 18 amino acids.

This clonotype was seen many times. This chain uses TRBV7-2 with TRBJ1-1; 8 bases match TRBD1. Germline CDR1 reads SGHTA; CDR2 reads FQGNSA. J lost 1 base, V lost 2 bases, and 3 bases had no gene match. The CDR3 runs to 15 residues. DNA for the CDR3: TGTGCCAGCAGCTTAAGTACAGGGGGGAACACTGAAGCTTTCTTT. It is translated as CASSLSTGGNTEAFF.

This clonotype was seen ten or more times. The genes are TRBV12-3 or TRBV12-4 and TRBJ2-3; TRBD1 is a possible D gene (6 bases). The V gene lost 8 bases and the J gene lost 2 bases, with 17 bases spanning the gap. The CDR3 sequence is 15 residues long. The CDR3, as DNA: TGTGCCAGCCTGTTGGGGGCCCCGTACACAGATACGCAGTATTTT. Its protein is CASLLGAPYTDTQYF.

A remark on this clonotype: The junction and the germline gene differ at one end; a read error may be behind it. The V call is TRBV4-2, the J call TRBJ2-7; TRBD1 is a possible D gene (5 bases). Germline CDR1 reads LGHNA; CDR2 reads YNFKEQ. The CDR3 is 17 amino acids. The CDR3 DNA follows: TGTGCCAGCAGCAAAGAAGACAGACTTCCGAGCTCCTACGAGCAGTACTTC. It is translated as CASSKEDRLPSSYEQYF.

This clonotype has a handful of counts. The V and J genes are TRBV11-1 and TRBJ2-5; 7 bases are shared with TRBD2. V gave up 3 bases and J gave up 5 bases; unmatched junction bases: 6. Looked up from germline, CDR1 is SGHAT and CDR2 is FQDESV (reference sequence). The length of the CDR3 is 14 residues. The CDR3 protein is CASSFDWEGETQYF. The CDR3 nucleotides read TGTGCCAGCAGCTTCGACTGGGAGGGCGAGACCCAGTACTTC.

The rearrangement joins TRBV14 to TRBJ1-2; D is possibly TRBD1 (5 bases). This CDR3 region has 18 residues. Germline CDR1 SGHDN, CDR2 FVKESK. V was shortened by 4 bases and J by 1 base, with 22 bases between the two germline ends. In DNA form, the CDR3 reads TGTGCCAGCAGCCCCCAAAGCCACCAAGGGGTACATAACTATGGCTACACCTTC. Protein product: CASSPQSHQGVHNYGYTF. Full variable domain (outside the CDR3, taken from reference TRBV14 and TRBJ1-2): EAGVTQFPSHSVIEKGQTVTLRCDPISGHDNLYWYRRVMGKEIKFLLHFVKESKQDESGMPNNRFLAERTGGTYSTLKVQPAELEDSGVYFCASSPQSHQGVHNYGYTFGSGTRLTVV.

This clonotype has just a few counts. The chain couples TRBV13 to TRBJ1-2; a weak D match, TRBD1 (6 bases). The ends were cut back, 4 bases at V and 7 bases at J, with 19 bases in the middle. CDR3 length equals 15 residues. The V gene's germline CDR1 is PRHDT and CDR2 FYEKMQ (reference sequence). This CDR3 is CASSSGLGGKGGYTF. As DNA, the CDR3 is TGTGCCAGCAGCTCGGGGTTGGGGGGCAAAGGTGGCTACACCTTC.

This clonotype has just a few counts. The chain joins TRBV5-1 to TRBJ2-7; 12 positions match TRBD2. Germline trimming cut 0 bases from V and 5 bases from J; bases unmatched to any gene: 6. The length of the CDR3 is 16 residues. CDR1 and CDR2 (germline): SGHRS, YFSETQ. CDR3 sequence: CASSLDLAGGRDEQYF. CDR3 nucleotide sequence: TGCGCCAGCAGCTTGGATCTAGCGGGAGGGCGGGACGAGCAGTACTTC.

A few counts support this clonotype. The chain links TRBV6-2 or TRBV6-3 to TRBJ1-5; D remains unclear. There are 15 residues in the CDR3. V was clipped by 3 bases and J by 4 bases, with 13 bases between them. Germline V lookup: CDR1 MNHEY, CDR2 SVGEGT. The CDR3 is CASSYVVSRNQPQHF. The CDR3 nucleotides are TGTGCCAGCAGTTATGTAGTGTCAAGAAATCAGCCCCAGCATTTT.

The chain couples TRBV20-1 to TRBJ2-7; 11 positions match TRBD1. The CDR3 loop spans 15 amino acids. Germline V CDR1 and CDR2: DFQATT, SNEGSKA (reference sequence). Trimming removed 3 bases from V and 5 bases from J; junction bases left unmatched: 9. The CDR3 loop reads CSARGADRGPNEQYF. The DNA of the CDR3 is TGCAGTGCTAGGGGGGCGGACAGGGGGCCCAACGAGCAGTACTTC.

This clonotype was recorded at least ten times. V and J are TRBV4-3 and TRBJ2-5; D not certain. This CDR3 region has 16 residues. CDR1 and CDR2 from the germline V gene are LGHNA and YSLEER. The V end was cut by 0 bases, the J end by 5 bases, with 16 bases between. The CDR3 DNA follows: TGCGCCAGCAGCCAAGAGACAAGGGAAGGTTCGGAGACCCAGTACTTC. Translation gives CASSQETREGSETQYF.